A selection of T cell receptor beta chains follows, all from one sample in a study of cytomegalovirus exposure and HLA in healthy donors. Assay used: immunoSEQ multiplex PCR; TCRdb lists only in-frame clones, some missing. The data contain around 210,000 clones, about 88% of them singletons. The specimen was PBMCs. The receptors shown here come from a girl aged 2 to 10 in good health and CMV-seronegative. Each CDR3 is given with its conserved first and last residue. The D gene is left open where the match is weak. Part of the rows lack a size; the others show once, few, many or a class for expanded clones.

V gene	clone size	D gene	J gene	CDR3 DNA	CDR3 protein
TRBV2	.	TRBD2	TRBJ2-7	TGTGCCAGCAGTTGGACTAGCTGGGGCGAGCAGTACTTC	CASSWTSWGEQYF
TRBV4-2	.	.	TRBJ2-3	TGTGCCAGCAGCCAAGCGCCAGGCTCAACAGATACGCAGTATTTT	CASSQAPGSTDTQYF
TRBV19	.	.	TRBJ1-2	TGTGCCAGTACCGCCGACAGTCGCTATGGCTACACCTTC	CASTADSRYGYTF
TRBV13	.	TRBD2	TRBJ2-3	TGTGCCAGCAGCTTCAGACTAGCGGGAATCCTAGCAGATACGCAGTATTTT	CASSFRLAGILADTQYF
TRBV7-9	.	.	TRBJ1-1	TGTGCCAGCAGCTTAGCCCCCAGGGGCCACACTGAAGCTTTCTTT	CASSLAPRGHTEAFF
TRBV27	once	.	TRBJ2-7	TGTGCCAGCAGTTCCACAGGGACCACCTACGAGCAGTACTTC	CASSSTGTTYEQYF
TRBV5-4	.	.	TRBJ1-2	TGTGCCAGCAGCTTTTCATACAGAAACTATGGCTACACCTTC	CASSFSYRNYGYTF
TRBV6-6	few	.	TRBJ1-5	TGTGCCAGCAGTTACTCGCAGGGGAGCAATCAGCCCCAGCATTTT	CASSYSQGSNQPQHF
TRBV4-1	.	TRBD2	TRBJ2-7	TGCGCCAGCAGCCAACAGGCGGGGGGCCGGGACTCCTACGAGCAGTACTTC	CASSQQAGGRDSYEQYF
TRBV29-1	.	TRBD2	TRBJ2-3	TGCAGCGTCGTAGCGGGAGTCGGCACAGATACGCAGTATTTT	CSVVAGVGTDTQYF
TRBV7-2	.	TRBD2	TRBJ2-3	TGTGCCAGCAGCTTCGGAGTAGGGAGGGCAGATACGCAGTATTTT	CASSFGVGRADTQYF
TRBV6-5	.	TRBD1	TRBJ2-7	TGTGCCAGCGGAAGACAGGGATTCTACGAGCAGTACTTC	CASGRQGFYEQYF
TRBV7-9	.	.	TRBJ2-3	TGTGCCAGCAGCCGTACTCCCACAGATACGCAGTATTTT	CASSRTPTDTQYF
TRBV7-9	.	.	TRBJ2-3	TGTTCCAGCAGCTTAGAGGACTTGCGGGATACGCAGTATTTT	CSSSLEDLRDTQYF
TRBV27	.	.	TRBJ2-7	TGTGCCAGCAGTTTCAGGGGATACGAGCAGTACTTC	CASSFRGYEQYF
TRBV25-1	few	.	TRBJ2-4	TGTGCCAGCAGTGAGCCCGGGGGGCAGGGAGAAAACATTCAGTACTTC	CASSEPGGQGENIQYF
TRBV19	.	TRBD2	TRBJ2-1	TGTGCCAGTAGTATAGATCAAGCGGGACGAATCTTC	CASSIDQAGRIF
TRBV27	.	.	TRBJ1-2	TGTGCCAGCAGTCCGCAGGGAAACTATGGCTACACCTTC	CASSPQGNYGYTF
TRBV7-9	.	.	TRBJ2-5	TGTGCCAGCAGCCCCTCAGAGACCCAGTACTTC	CASSPSETQYF
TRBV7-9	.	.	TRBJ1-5	TGTGCCAGCAGTTCCCTACAGGGCTATCAGCCCCAGCATTTT	CASSSLQGYQPQHF
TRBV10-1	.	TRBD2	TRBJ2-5	TGCGCCAGCAGTGAGGTGCATAGCGGGGGGGCCGAAGAGACCCAGTACTTC	CASSEVHSGGAEETQYF
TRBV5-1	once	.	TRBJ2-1	TGCGCCAGCAGCGTAACCTCCAGGGAACACAATGAGCAGTTCTTC	CASSVTSREHNEQFF
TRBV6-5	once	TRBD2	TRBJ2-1	TGTGCCAGCAGTTCTGTCCTAGCGGGGTTTAGCAATGAGCAGTTCTTC	CASSSVLAGFSNEQFF
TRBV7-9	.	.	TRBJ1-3	TGTGCCAGCAGCTTAAGGGGCATATTGGGATCGAGCTCTGGAAACACCATATATTTT	CASSLRGILGSSSGNTIYF
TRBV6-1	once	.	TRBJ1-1	TGTGCCAGCAGCCCCCCGGGCACTGAAGCTTTCTTT	CASSPPGTEAFF
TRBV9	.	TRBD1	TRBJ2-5	TGTGCCAGCAGCCCTCGACAGGGCCGAATCCAAGAGACCCAGTACTTC	CASSPRQGRIQETQYF
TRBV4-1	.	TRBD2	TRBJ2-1	TGCGCCAGCAGCCAAGAATCTGTCGGACTAGCGTACAATGAGCAGTTCTTC	CASSQESVGLAYNEQFF
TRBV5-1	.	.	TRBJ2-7	TGCGCCAGCAGCTTTGGAGGGTCGGCCTTCGACGAGCAGTACTTC	CASSFGGSAFDEQYF
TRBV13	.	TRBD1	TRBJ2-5	TGTGCCAGCAGCCCATACAGGGGGCTAGAGGAGACCCAGTACTTC	CASSPYRGLEETQYF
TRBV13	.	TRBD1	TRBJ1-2	TGTGCCAGCAGCCTCAACAAAATACAGGGGTTGAACTATGGCTACACCTTC	CASSLNKIQGLNYGYTF
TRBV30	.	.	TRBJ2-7	TGTGCCTGGAAATTGGGCTCCTACGAGCAGTACTTC	CAWKLGSYEQYF
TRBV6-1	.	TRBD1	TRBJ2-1	TGTGCCAGCAGAAGACAGGGGGGGCGGAATGAGCAGTTCTTC	CASRRQGGRNEQFF
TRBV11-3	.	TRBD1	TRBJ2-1	TGTGCCAGCAGCTATCTCTATAAAGGACAGGGACAGCACAATGAGCAGTTCTTC	CASSYLYKGQGQHNEQFF
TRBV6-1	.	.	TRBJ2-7	TGTGCCAGCACCGGGCAGGGGCTAGTCGGTCAGTACTTC	CASTGQGLVGQYF
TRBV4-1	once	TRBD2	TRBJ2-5	TGCGCCAGCAGCCATGGGGCGGGGGGGACCCAGTACTTC	CASSHGAGGTQYF
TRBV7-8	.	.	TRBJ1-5	TGTGCCAGCAGCTTAGAACAGTACAATCAGCCCCAGCATTTT	CASSLEQYNQPQHF
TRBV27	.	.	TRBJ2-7	TGTGCCAGCAGTTTATCGTGGCAGCACGGGTATGAGCAGTACTTC	CASSLSWQHGYEQYF
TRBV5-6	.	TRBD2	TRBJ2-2	TGTGCCAGCAGCTTACTAGCGACCGGGGAGCTGTTTTTT	CASSLLATGELFF
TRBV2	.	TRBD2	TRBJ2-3	TGTGCCAGCGAACCCCCCGGGGGGGAAAACACAGATACGCAGTATTTT	CASEPPGGENTDTQYF
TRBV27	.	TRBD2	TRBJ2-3	TGTGCCAGCAGTTGGGTCATAGCGGGGGGCACAGATACGCAGTATTTT	CASSWVIAGGTDTQYF
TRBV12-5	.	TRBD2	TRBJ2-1	TGTGCTAGTGGGCCCGGAACGGGAGGTTACAATGAGCAGTTCTTC	CASGPGTGGYNEQFF
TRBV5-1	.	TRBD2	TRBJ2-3	TGCGCCAGCAGCCTCGGGACTAGCGGGGGCGCGAGGACCGCTACGCAGTATTTT	CASSLGTSGGARTATQYF
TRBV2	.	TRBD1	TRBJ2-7	TGTGCCACTTTAACCGGGACAGGGGGCGAGCAGTACTTC	CATLTGTGGEQYF
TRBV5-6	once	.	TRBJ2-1	TGTGCCAGCAGCTTGCTGGGGGCCTCCTACAATGAGCAGTTCTTC	CASSLLGASYNEQFF
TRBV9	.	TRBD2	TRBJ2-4	TGTGCCAGCAGCGTCACTAGCGGTCCCTACGAAAACATTCAGTACTTC	CASSVTSGPYENIQYF
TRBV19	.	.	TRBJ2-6	TGTGCCAGTAGTACACAGGCGACAGGCTCTGGGGCCAACGTCCTGACTTTC	CASSTQATGSGANVLTF
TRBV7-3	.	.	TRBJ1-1	TGTGCCAGCAGCTTAATGGGCAGTGTGAACACTGAAGCTTTCTTT	CASSLMGSVNTEAFF
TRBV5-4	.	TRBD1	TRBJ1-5	TGTGCCAGCAGCCGACAGGGGACCCGACAGCCCCAGCATTTT	CASSRQGTRQPQHF
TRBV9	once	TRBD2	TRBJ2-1	TGTGCCAGCAGCTCGGGACTAGCGGGAGTGCCCTTCGGCGACAATGAGCAGTTCTTC	CASSSGLAGVPFGDNEQFF
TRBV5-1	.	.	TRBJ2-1	TGCGCCAGCAGCCATGGACAGAGATACAATGAGCAGTTCTTC	CASSHGQRYNEQFF
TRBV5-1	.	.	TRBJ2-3	TGCGCCAGCAGCTTACAAGGGGGTTACACAGATACGCAGTATTTT	CASSLQGGYTDTQYF
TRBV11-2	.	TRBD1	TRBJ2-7	TGTGCCAGCAGCTTCTCGGGACAGCCCTACGAGCAGTACTTC	CASSFSGQPYEQYF
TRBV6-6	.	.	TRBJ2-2	TGTGCCAGCAGTGCTACGGGACACTCAGGGGAGCTGTTTTTT	CASSATGHSGELFF
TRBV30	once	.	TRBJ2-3	TGTGCCTGGAGCTTGGGGGGACCGGTGGATACGCAGTATTTT	CAWSLGGPVDTQYF
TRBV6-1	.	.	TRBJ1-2	TGTGCCAGCAGTGAATATACCGGGTCTGATGGCTACACCTTC	CASSEYTGSDGYTF